Included here is one T cell receptor (beta chain) sequence, with context. V was pared by 0 bases and J by 5 bases, with 10 bases between. The CDR3 is 14 residues long. CDR1 is LGHNA, CDR2 YNFKEQ, per germline. This specimen comes from a study of cytomegalovirus exposure and HLA in healthy donors. PCR was performed using 60 Vbeta and 13 Jbeta primers. Clones were sequenced by immunoSEQ multiplex PCR, and TCRdb holds only the in-frame ones, with some missing. The sample shows around 150,000 clones, roughly 80% of them seen only once. Sequenced material: PBMCs. This TCR was recovered from a male donor in good health and CMV-seronegative. The chain recombines TRBV4-2 with TRBJ1-1, with D uncertain. This CDR3 reads CASSQDRGDTEAFF. CDR3 bases: TGTGCCAGCAGCCAAGACCGGGGAGATACTGAAGCTTTCTTT.